This is a list of T cell receptor beta chains from one sample in a study of beta chain features in type 1 diabetes. Libraries were prepared by immunoSEQ multiplex PCR; TCRdb keeps only in-frame clonotypes and omits some of them. Altogether 240,000 or so clones are present, roughly 30% being singletons, with the ten largest covering approximately 4%. Sequences were obtained from central memory CD4+ T cells from blood. The receptor set was obtained from a man aged 25-45 years in good health. Both conserved end residues are part of each CDR3. Each record gives: D gene, J gene, clone size, V gene, CDR3 DNA, CDR3 protein. The D gene is left open where the match is weak. Size is stated for part of the rows, as once, few or many counts, or as a class when the clone is expanded.

>TRBD1|TRBJ2-1|NA|TRBV2
TGTGCCAGCAGTGTCAAACAGGGGGGTGAGCAGTTCTTC
CASSVKQGGEQFF
>TRBD1|TRBJ2-1|NA|TRBV12-5
TGTGCTAGTGGTTCCGACAGGGTGAGATACAATGAGCAGTTCTTC
CASGSDRVRYNEQFF
>NA|TRBJ2-6|NA|TRBV9
TGTGCCAGCAGCGAACAGGGTTCTGGGGCCAACGTCCTGACTTTC
CASSEQGSGANVLTF
>NA|TRBJ2-5|few|TRBV7-2
TGTGCCAGCAGCCCGAAGATACAGGGTACGGAGACCCAGTACTTC
CASSPKIQGTETQYF
>NA|TRBJ2-1|NA|TRBV5-1
TGCGCCAGCAGCTTCGCAGGCGAAGCATACAATGAGCAGTTCTTC
CASSFAGEAYNEQFF
>TRBD2|TRBJ2-3|few|TRBV30
TGTGCCTGGAGTGTAGCGGGAGTGCCAGATACGCAGTATTTT
CAWSVAGVPDTQYF
>TRBD1|TRBJ1-1|few|TRBV6-5
TGTGCCAGCAGTGCCTCGACAGGGTCGGTTTTTGAAGCTTTCTTT
CASSASTGSVFEAFF
>NA|TRBJ2-3|NA|TRBV7-2
TGTGCCAGCAGCTTAGAATCTGGGACCGCCAGGGATACGCAGTATTTT
CASSLESGTARDTQYF
>TRBD2|TRBJ2-1|few|TRBV5-1
TGCGCCAGCAGCTTAAGTAGCGGGAGCTACAATGAGCAGTTCTTC
CASSLSSGSYNEQFF
>NA|TRBJ2-7|few|TRBV6-1
TGTGCCAGCAGTGCCCGGGACGAGCAGTACTTC
CASSARDEQYF
>NA|TRBJ2-7|few|TRBV5-6
TGTGCCAGCAGCCCCGGGGACCCCGGCGGCGAGCAGTACTTC
CASSPGDPGGEQYF
>TRBD1|TRBJ1-2|many|TRBV30
TGTGCCTGGAGTGCCTTGACAGGGAGTGGGGATGGCTACACCTTC
CAWSALTGSGDGYTF
>TRBD1|TRBJ2-5|NA|TRBV11-2
TGTGCCAGCAGCACCAGGACAGGGTCTAGGGAGACCCAGTACTTC
CASSTRTGSRETQYF
>NA|TRBJ2-3|NA|TRBV30
TGTGCCTGGAGTGTACTGGGGACACTTGAGGATACGCAGTATTTT
CAWSVLGTLEDTQYF
>NA|TRBJ2-1|few|TRBV27
TGTGCCAGCAGGAATCTGTACAATGAGCAGTTCTTC
CASRNLYNEQFF
>TRBD1|TRBJ2-2|once|TRBV11-3
TGTGCCAGCAGCGCCACAGGGACAGACACCGGGGAGCTGTTTTTT
CASSATGTDTGELFF
>TRBD1|TRBJ1-3|few|TRBV14
TGTGCCAGCAGCCAACCAGGGGGTAGCTCTGGAAACACCATATATTTT
CASSQPGGSSGNTIYF
>NA|TRBJ1-2|few|TRBV15
TGTGCCACCAGCTCTCGAACAGGAACGATCGGCTACACCTTC
CATSSRTGTIGYTF
>NA|TRBJ2-2|NA|TRBV7-2
TGTGCCAGCAGCACGGACATGACCGGGGAGCTGTTTTTT
CASSTDMTGELFF
>NA|TRBJ2-3|few|TRBV2
TGTGCCAGCAGTGGGAACGTGAATACGCAGTATTTT
CASSGNVNTQYF
>NA|TRBJ1-5|few|TRBV30
TGTGCCTGGAGTCTCGCGAGGGGCAATCAGCCCCAGCATTTT
CAWSLARGNQPQHF
>TRBD1|TRBJ1-1|few|TRBV6-4
TGTGCCAGCAGTGACACGGACAGGGGCAACACTGAAGCTTTCTTT
CASSDTDRGNTEAFF
>NA|TRBJ1-1|few|TRBV29-1
TGCAGCGTTGGAAACACTGAAGCTTTCTTT
CSVGNTEAFF
>NA|TRBJ2-7|few|TRBV7-2
TGTGCCAGCAGCTTCTCGTCGGTTGGGTCCTACGAGCAGTACTTC
CASSFSSVGSYEQYF
>NA|TRBJ2-5|NA|TRBV30
TGTGCCTGGAGTCCGCTCGCGCAAGAGACCCAGTACTTC
CAWSPLAQETQYF
>NA|TRBJ1-1|NA|TRBV5-1
TGCGCCAGCAGCGTAACAAGGAACACTGAAGCTTTCTTT
CASSVTRNTEAFF
>NA|TRBJ1-1|few|TRBV30
TGTGCCTTGACAAGGCAGAACACTGAAGCTTTCTTT
CALTRQNTEAFF
>NA|TRBJ2-2|NA|TRBV7-2
TGTGCCAGCAGCTTTAAGGAGGCCGGGGAGCTGTTTTTT
CASSFKEAGELFF
>TRBD1|TRBJ1-1|NA|TRBV6-5
TGTGCCAGCAGTTCCAGGGGGGTGAACACTGAAGCTTTCTTT
CASSSRGVNTEAFF
>NA|TRBJ2-7|few|TRBV27
TGTGCCAGCAGTGTAGATGGGGGTACCTCCTACGAGCAGTACTTC
CASSVDGGTSYEQYF
>TRBD2|TRBJ2-7|many|TRBV6-5
TGTGCCAGTACTAGCGGCCTAAAAGACGAGCAGTACTTC
CASTSGLKDEQYF
>NA|TRBJ2-4|few|TRBV5-1
TGCGCCAGCAGCTTGGATGGTCGTGGAAACATTCAGTACTTC
CASSLDGRGNIQYF
>NA|TRBJ1-4|NA|TRBV7-9
TGTGCCAGCAGCGGGGGGACACAGAATGAAAAACTGTTTTTT
CASSGGTQNEKLFF
>NA|TRBJ1-2|NA|TRBV29-1
TGCAGCGTCACCGAGGGCGGCTACACCTTC
CSVTEGGYTF
>NA|TRBJ1-5|few|TRBV2
TGTGCCAGCAGTGAAATATCGGCGGATCAGCCCCAGCATTTT
CASSEISADQPQHF
>NA|TRBJ2-7|NA|TRBV5-1
TGCGCCAGCGGCACCAGGGATCCCCCCTACGAGCAGTACTTC
CASGTRDPPYEQYF
>TRBD2|TRBJ2-7|NA|TRBV7-2
TGTGCCAGCAGCTTAGATTCTAGCGGCAGCTCCTACGAGCAGTACTTC
CASSLDSSGSSYEQYF
>NA|TRBJ2-5|NA|TRBV11-1
TGTGCCAGCAGCTTAGATCAGGGAGAGACCCAGTACTTC
CASSLDQGETQYF
>NA|TRBJ2-5|NA|TRBV29-1
TGCAGCGTCGCCGCCCTCAGTGAGACCCAGTACTTC
CSVAALSETQYF
>NA|TRBJ1-1|few|TRBV14
TGTGCCAGCAGCGATACGGGGATTCACACTGAAGCTTTCTTT
CASSDTGIHTEAFF
>TRBD2|TRBJ2-3|few|TRBV7-2
TGTGCCAGCAGCCCAAGGCGGGGGTCTAGCACAGATACGCAGTATTTT
CASSPRRGSSTDTQYF
>NA|TRBJ2-1|NA|TRBV7-2
TGTGCCAGCAGCTTAGACCCGTCCTACAATGAGCAGTTCTTC
CASSLDPSYNEQFF
>TRBD2|TRBJ2-2|few|TRBV6-1
TGTGCCAGCAGTGCAAAAGCGGGAGGGGGTCTCACCGGGGAGCTGTTTTTT
CASSAKAGGGLTGELFF
>TRBD1|TRBJ2-7|NA|TRBV11-2
TGTGCCAGCAGCTTACGGCAGTTGGGACAGACCTCTCGGGAGCAGTACTTC
CASSLRQLGQTSREQYF
>TRBD2|TRBJ2-5|many|TRBV7-2
TGTGCCAGCAGCCCGGCCCTACTAGCGGGCTACCAAGAGACCCAGTACTTC
CASSPALLAGYQETQYF
>TRBD1|TRBJ1-2|few|TRBV15
TGTGCCACCAGCGCGTGGACAGGCAACTATGGCTACACCTTC
CATSAWTGNYGYTF
>NA|TRBJ2-7|NA|TRBV7-2
TGTGCCAGCAGCTTAGATTACGCCTACGAGCAGTACTTC
CASSLDYAYEQYF
>NA|TRBJ2-2|NA|TRBV5-6
TGTGCCAGCACCCCCTCGCCGGGACACAGCACCGGGGAGCTGTTTTTT
CASTPSPGHSTGELFF
>TRBD2|TRBJ2-3|NA|TRBV7-2
TGTGCCAGCAGCGCTAGCGGGCTGGTTTCAGATACGCAGTATTTT
CASSASGLVSDTQYF
>NA|TRBJ2-5|many|TRBV29-1
TGCAGCGTTGGGGCGGGGCACAGGGAAGAGACCCAGTACTTC
CSVGAGHREETQYF
>NA|TRBJ2-5|NA|TRBV2
TGTGCCAGCAGTGAAGACAGGGAGCAGTACTTC
CASSEDREQYF
>TRBD2|TRBJ2-3|NA|TRBV27
TGTGCCAGCTCAGCGAAAGCGGGGATCGCAGATACGCAGTATTTT
CASSAKAGIADTQYF
>TRBD1|TRBJ2-1|NA|TRBV30
TGTGCCTGGAGTGTTAAGGGGGCGAAAGTAAATGAGCAGTTCTTC
CAWSVKGAKVNEQFF
>TRBD1|TRBJ2-7|few|TRBV5-1
TGCGCCAGCAGCTTGCGGGACAGGGGTTCCTACGAGCAGTACTTC
CASSLRDRGSYEQYF
>NA|TRBJ1-2|once|TRBV20-1
TGCAGTGCTAGCCCACGGGCCTTC
CSASPRAF